Listed below are T cell receptor beta chains from one sample, sequenced in a study of response to subunit inactivated influenza vaccine. One entry per CDR3 protein results from TCRdb running MiXCR on the RT-PCR reads. The profile shows around 570,000 distinct CDR3 sequences, 11% of them singletons. This sample was shared with a second study, whose subject was T cells expressing NK-cell markers.

This material consisted of PBMCs from blood, taken on the day of vaccination. These receptors all come from a man between 50 and 59 years old who received an inactivated influenza vaccine. Both conserved end residues are part of each CDR3. A D gene is named only where the DNA matches it firmly. Size is omitted from some rows. Given values are once, few, many or a class for expanded clones.

v_call	j_call	d_call	clone_size	cdr3_aa	cdr3_nt
TRBV6-1	TRBJ2-7	.	many	CASSEVGEQYF	TGTGCCAGCAGTGAAGTCGGGGAGCAGTACTTC
TRBV4-3	TRBJ2-7	TRBD2	few	CASSQGLAGGVYEQYF	TGCGCCAGCAGCCAAGGACTAGCGGGAGGTGTCTACGAGCAGTACTTC
TRBV20-1	TRBJ2-7	.	many	CSASGGSSYEQYF	TGCAGTGCTTCTGGGGGGAGCTCCTACGAGCAGTACTTC
TRBV5-1	TRBJ1-1	.	few	CASSLAAANTEAFF	TGCGCCAGCAGCTTGGCCGCGGCGAACACTGAAGCTTTCTTT
TRBV12-3/TRBV12-4	TRBJ1-1	.	many	CASSLGGGEAFF	TGCGCCAGCAGCTTGGGAGGGGGTGAAGCTTTCTTT
TRBV29-1	TRBJ2-7	.	many	CSVGYSPGTNYEQYF	TGCAGCGTTGGGTACAGCCCTGGGACCAACTACGAGCAGTACTTC
TRBV12-3/TRBV12-4	TRBJ2-7	.	many	CASSLLQGYEQYF	TGTGCCAGCAGTTTACTACAGGGCTACGAGCAGTACTTC
TRBV20-1	TRBJ2-1	TRBD2	.	CSARDLGVAGIHNEQFF	TGCAGTGCTAGAGATCTCGGGGTAGCGGGAATCCACAATGAGCAGTTCTTC
TRBV20-1	TRBJ1-1	.	few	CSAVRSGTEAFF	TGCAGTGCGGTCAGGAGTGGGACTGAAGCTTTCTTT
TRBV12-3/TRBV12-4	TRBJ2-1	TRBD2	few	CASRTGTRFNEQFF	TGTGCCAGCAGAACCGGGACTAGGTTCAATGAGCAGTTCTTC
TRBV28	TRBJ1-2	.	.	CASRTGVRVDYGYTF	TGTGCCAGCAGGACGGGGGTCCGGGTCGACTATGGCTACACCTTC
TRBV6-5	TRBJ2-3	TRBD1	.	CASSYGDRRDTQYF	TGTGCCAGCAGTTACGGGGACAGAAGAGATACGCAGTATTTT
TRBV20-1	TRBJ1-1	.	.	CSARDYQGGTAAFF	TGCAGTGCTAGAGATTACCAGGGTGGAACTGCAGCTTTCTTT
TRBV3-1	TRBJ2-1	.	.	CATSPGPTGDEQFF	TGTGCCACATCACCGGGACCCACGGGCGATGAGCAGTTCTTC
TRBV15	TRBJ1-5	.	.	CATSREINQPQHF	TGTGCCACCAGCAGAGAGATTAATCAGCCCCAGCATTTT
TRBV29-1	TRBJ2-3	.	few	CSIEEGGDTQYF	TGCAGCATAGAAGAAGGGGGAGATACGCAGTATTTT
TRBV29-1	TRBJ2-3	TRBD1	few	CSVVRQGRTDTQYF	TGCAGCGTTGTTCGACAGGGTCGTACAGATACGCAGTATTTT
TRBV2	TRBJ2-7	.	few	CAGLGERSYEQYF	TGTGCCGGCCTCGGCGAGAGGTCCTACGAGCAGTACTTC
TRBV29-1	TRBJ2-7	TRBD2	.	CSVRGRQVYEQYF	TGCAGCGTTCGCGGGAGGCAGGTTTACGAGCAGTACTTC
TRBV20-1	TRBJ2-7	.	.	CSARAPTVSYEQYF	TGCAGTGCTAGAGCCCCGACTGTCTCCTACGAGCAGTACTTC
TRBV12-3/TRBV12-4	TRBJ2-1	.	many	CASSTYYNEQFF	TGTGCCAGCAGTACTTACTACAATGAGCAGTTCTTC
TRBV7-9	TRBJ2-1	TRBD2	few	CASPPSGSYNEQFF	TGTGCCAGCCCCCCTAGCGGCTCCTACAATGAGCAGTTCTTC
TRBV6-1	TRBJ1-1	.	.	CASSEGDQRAFF	TGTGCCAGCAGTGAAGGAGATCAAAGGGCTTTCTTT
TRBV24-1	TRBJ2-3	.	.	CATSKSSTDTQYF	TGTGCCACCAGCAAGTCTAGCACAGATACGCAGTATTTT
TRBV27	TRBJ1-1	TRBD1	.	CASSFGQGAGEAFF	TGTGCCAGCAGTTTCGGACAGGGGGCGGGTGAAGCTTTCTTT
TRBV18	TRBJ1-1	.	few	CASSPGPREAFF	TGTGCCAGCTCACCAGGGCCCCGTGAAGCTTTCTTT
TRBV5-1	TRBJ2-3	TRBD2	few	CASSSGTRRFTDTQYF	TGCGCCAGCAGTTCCGGGACTAGGCGTTTCACAGATACGCAGTATTTT
TRBV4-3	TRBJ2-1	.	.	CASSQDQVAGSSYNEQFF	TGCGCCAGCAGCCAAGATCAGGTGGCAGGGAGCTCCTACAATGAGCAGTTCTTC
TRBV6-5	TRBJ2-7	.	.	CASTYGSGPYEQYF	TGTGCCAGCACTTACGGGAGCGGACCCTACGAGCAGTACTTC
TRBV5-1	TRBJ2-5	.	.	CASSLGLSQETQYF	TGCGCCAGCAGCTTGGGTCTCTCCCAAGAGACCCAGTACTTC
TRBV6-1	TRBJ2-7	.	few	CASSEVAYEQYF	TGTGCCAGCAGTGAAGTGGCCTACGAGCAGTACTTC
TRBV6-5	TRBJ2-1	TRBD2	few	CASSYSRTSGVGEQFF	TGTGCCAGCAGTTACTCCAGGACTAGCGGGGTCGGTGAGCAGTTCTTC
TRBV28	TRBJ2-1	.	.	CASSLVGRSSYNEQFF	TGTGCCAGCAGTTTAGTGGGGCGAAGCTCCTACAATGAGCAGTTCTTC
TRBV5-1	TRBJ2-5	.	few	CASSLVGGQRTQYF	TGCGCCAGCAGCTTGGTGGGGGGCCAAAGGACCCAGTACTTC
TRBV10-3	TRBJ1-1	.	many	CAISESVGIMNTEAFF	TGTGCCATCAGTGAGTCGGTAGGGATCATGAACACTGAAGCTTTCTTT
TRBV10-3	TRBJ2-3	.	few	CAISGETDTQYF	TGTGCCATCAGTGGCGAGACAGATACGCAGTATTTT
TRBV16	TRBJ1-5	TRBD1	.	CASSQQTGIQPQHF	TGTGCCAGCAGCCAGCAGACAGGGATTCAGCCCCAGCATTTT
TRBV20-1	TRBJ2-1	.	few	CSAMGIRGPYNEQFF	TGCAGTGCTATGGGCATCAGGGGCCCCTACAATGAGCAGTTCTTC
TRBV5-1	TRBJ2-1	.	.	CASRNAGRSYNEQFF	TGCGCCAGCAGGAACGCGGGACGGTCCTACAATGAGCAGTTCTTC
TRBV24-1	TRBJ2-5	.	few	CATSDLHVRGLKTQYF	TGTGCCACCAGTGATTTGCACGTCCGGGGTTTAAAGACCCAGTACTTC
TRBV10-3	TRBJ2-2	.	many	CAISVGGANTGELFF	TGTGCCATCAGTGTTGGGGGTGCGAACACCGGGGAGCTGTTTTTT
TRBV6-2/TRBV6-3	TRBJ2-7	TRBD2	few	CASNRLAVSYEQYF	TGTGCCAGCAATAGACTAGCGGTCTCCTACGAGCAGTACTTC
TRBV4-2	TRBJ2-3	.	many	CASSQVVGTNTDTQYF	TGTGCCAGCAGCCAAGTCGTCGGGACAAACACAGATACGCAGTATTTT
TRBV11-2	TRBJ2-1	TRBD2	few	CASTTSGGWQEQFF	TGTGCCAGCACTACTAGCGGGGGGTGGCAGGAGCAGTTCTTC
TRBV28	TRBJ1-5	.	few	CASSFGGTRNQPQHF	TGTGCCAGCAGTTTTGGTGGGACTCGCAATCAGCCCCAGCATTTT